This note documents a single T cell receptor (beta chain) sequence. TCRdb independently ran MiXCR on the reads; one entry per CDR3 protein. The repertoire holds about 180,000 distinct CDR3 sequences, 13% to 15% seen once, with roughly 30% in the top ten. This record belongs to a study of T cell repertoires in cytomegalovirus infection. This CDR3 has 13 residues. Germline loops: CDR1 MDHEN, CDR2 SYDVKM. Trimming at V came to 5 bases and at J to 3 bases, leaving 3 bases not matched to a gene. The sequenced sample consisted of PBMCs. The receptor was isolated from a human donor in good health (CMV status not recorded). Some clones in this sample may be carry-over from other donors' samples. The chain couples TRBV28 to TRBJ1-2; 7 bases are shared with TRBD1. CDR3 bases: TGTGCCAGCAGTCCGGACAGGTACTATGGCTACACCTTC. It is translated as CASSPDRYYGYTF.